The clone carrying this TCR beta chain was seen a few times. The germline V gene encodes CDR1 LGHNA and CDR2 YNFKEQ. This CDR3 has 16 residues. V shed 3 bases and J shed 3 bases, with 15 bases lying between them. This entry belongs to a study of blood T cell repertoires in COVID-19. Study-level information: Nucleic acid was either cDNA or gDNA, and it came from T cells, B-cell-depleted T cells, or PBMCs.

Data came from immunoSEQ multiplex PCR; TCRdb stores just in-frame clones and leaves some out. The profile shows more than 250,000 clones, roughly 91% of them singletons. Material: peripheral blood. The chain is built from TRBV4-2 and TRBJ1-5; D perhaps matches TRBD1 (6 bases). The TCR originated in a man aged 50 or older with active or convalescent COVID-19. The chain's CDR3 is CASSHSNSGDNQPQHF. In DNA form, the CDR3 reads TGTGCCAGCAGCCATAGCAATTCAGGGGACAATCAGCCCCAGCATTTT.